These 6 T cell receptor beta chains originate from one sample sequenced in a study of CXCR3-negative and CXCR3-positive naive CD8 T cells. The TRB cDNA libraries were prepared by 5' RACE with UMI labels. TCRdb reprocessed the 5' RACE reads, with one entry per CDR3 protein and no DNA. This listing includes around 160,000 distinct CDR3 sequences. Their antigen targets remain unknown. Study-level findings and limits: TRB CDR3s were more hydrophobic in CXCR3-positive than in CXCR3-negative naive cells.

Sequencing input: naive CXCR3+ CD8+ T cells from blood. As to subset: CD45RO-CCR7+CD27+CD95- naive CD8+ T cells expressing CXCR3 (TNR3+). These receptors originate from a human donor in good health. Some clones in this sample may be carry-over from other donors' samples.

V and J are TRBV5-1 and TRBJ2-7; the D gene TCRdb calls, TRBD2, cannot be checked with no DNA. This CDR3 has 12 amino acids. Germline V gives CDR1 SGHRS, CDR2 YFSETQ. The CDR3 reads CASRGGTDEQYF.

J is TRBJ2-7 and V is TRBV29-1. The germline CDR1 and CDR2 sequences are SQVTM and ANQGSEA. The CDR3 loop spans 14 amino acids. CDR3 in amino acids: CSVVRVTDSYEQYF.

This CDR3 is CASSFLRSSYNEQFF. The chain combines TRBV7-9 with TRBJ2-1. The CDR3 has 15 amino acids. Germline CDR1 SEHNR, CDR2 FQNEAQ (reference sequence).

The chain recombines TRBV29-1 with TRBJ1-3; without DNA, the TCRdb call of TRBD1 cannot be checked. This CDR3 region has 15 residues. Germline V CDR1 and CDR2: SQVTM, ANQGSEA. CDR3 in amino acids: CSVEDPGDSGNTIYF.

V and J are TRBV29-1 and TRBJ1-1; the D gene TCRdb calls, TRBD1, cannot be checked with no DNA. CDR1 is SQVTM, CDR2 ANQGSEA, per germline. This CDR3 has 16 amino acids. The CDR3 region is CSVEYFLGVLNTEAFF.

The chain has TRBV29-1 and TRBJ2-2; no DNA is available, so the TRBD2 call from TCRdb remains unchecked. Germline CDR1 SQVTM, CDR2 ANQGSEA. The CDR3 sequence is 16 residues long. Here the CDR3 reads CSVLLTSGSPKGELFF.